The 24 T cell receptor beta chains below all came from one sample that was sequenced in a study of T cells in Graves' hyperthyroidism and ophthalmopathy. Amplification of TCR beta CDR3 regions was performed using RNA transcripts as template. A first-round RT-PCR of the TCR CDR3 used the HTBI primer set. TCRdb itself ran the multiplex PCR reads through MiXCR, one entry per CDR3 protein. The sample carries fewer than 500,000 distinct CDR3 sequences, roughly 14% recorded once. Material for sequencing was blood. Receptors originate from a man younger than 30 with Graves' ophthalmopathy.

This chain connects TRBV7-2 to TRBJ2-2, with TRBD2 matching over 7 bases. V lost 1 base and J lost 4; bases outside the gene matches: 9. The CDR3 is 17 amino acids. Germline lookup yields CDR1 SGHTA and CDR2 FQGNSA. CDR3 protein: CASSLGSWTSPTGELFF. In nucleotides, the CDR3 is TGTGCCAGCAGCTTAGGGTCTTGGACTAGTCCCACCGGGGAGCTGTTTTTT.

This clonotype has only a few counts. V and J are TRBV7-9 and TRBJ2-2; D is possibly TRBD1 or TRBD2 (5 bases each). The CDR3 runs 18 residues. Germline loops: CDR1 SEHNR, CDR2 FQNEAQ (reference sequence). V lost 5 bases, J lost 2 bases, and 21 bases lay in between. CDR3 nucleotides: TGTGCCAGCAGCATCATCTTACCGGGACGGGTAAACACCGGGGAGCTGTTTTTT. Translated, it gives CASSIILPGRVNTGELFF.

The table lists this clonotype with a few counts. V gene TRBV12-3 or TRBV12-4 combines with J gene TRBJ2-2; D ambiguous. The germline V and J ends were trimmed by 8 bases and 0 bases, with 13 bases remaining between them. The length of the CDR3 is 15 residues. The CDR3 coding sequence is TGTGCCAGCCCCCCCCCGGCCTCGAACACCGGGGAGCTGTTTTTT. It codes for CASPPPASNTGELFF.

The rearrangement links TRBV11-3 to TRBJ2-7, with D perhaps TRBD1 or TRBD2 (6 bases each). The CDR3 has 13 residues. Trimming took 7 bases from V and 5 from J, leaving 15 bases between them. Germline-derived CDR1 and CDR2 are SGHNT and YENEEA. CDR3 sequence reads: CASKARRGNEQYF. The DNA of the CDR3 is TGTGCCAGCAAAGCCAGGAGGGGGAACGAGCAGTACTTC.

This clonotype showed up just a few times. V gene TRBV7-9 combines with J gene TRBJ1-2; TRBD1 is a possible D gene (6 bases). The CDR3 runs 14 residues. The germline V gene encodes CDR1 SEHNR and CDR2 FQNEAQ (reference sequence). V was trimmed by 7 bases and J by 8 bases, leaving 20 bases between them. CDR3 loop: CASTEIGGVRGYTF. The CDR3 DNA is TGTGCCAGCACCGAAATCGGGGGCGTGCGGGGCTACACCTTC.

The chain is built from TRBV7-9 and TRBJ2-3, with 7 bases fitting TRBD2. This CDR3 is 16 amino acids long. Germline trimming cut 6 bases from V and 0 bases from J; bases unmatched to any gene: 9. Germline V gene sequence: CDR1 SEHNR, CDR2 FQNEAQ (reference sequence). The CDR3 loop is CASRPNSGISTDTQYF. CDR3 bases: TGTGCCAGCAGACCTAACAGCGGGATTAGCACAGATACGCAGTATTTT.

This clonotype was observed at least ten times. The chain is built from TRBV12-3 or TRBV12-4 and TRBJ1-2; no clear D gene. Between the trimmed V and J ends, which lost 5 bases and 0 bases, there was a span of 10 bases. This CDR3 has 14 amino acids. CDR3 coding DNA: TGTGCCAGCAGTCCCCGGAGCACTAACTATGGCTACACCTTC. Amino acids: CASSPRSTNYGYTF.

The chain is built from TRBV7-9 and TRBJ2-7, with no clear D. Germline CDR1 is SEHNR and CDR2 is FQNEAQ (reference sequence). Trimming shortened V by 1 base and J by 7 bases, and 11 bases separated the two germline ends. CDR3 length equals 13 residues. CDR3 in amino acids: CASSLVSRPEQYF. The CDR3 DNA sequence: TGTGCCAGCAGCTTAGTCTCACGGCCAGAGCAGTACTTC.

This clonotype was counted ten times or more. The genes are TRBV19 and TRBJ1-1, with TRBD1 as a possible D gene (5 bases). Trimming pared 9 bases from V and 4 bases from J, leaving 15 bases between. CDR1 LNHDA and CDR2 SQIVND come from the germline V gene (reference sequence). This CDR3 is built from 13 residues. CDR3 loop: CASRGGVVTEAFF. The CDR3 DNA follows: TGTGCCAGCCGGGGAGGGGTAGTCACTGAAGCTTTCTTT.

The chain carries TRBV10-3 and TRBJ1-1; no clear D gene. The length of the CDR3 is 11 residues. Germline values: CDR1 ENHRY, CDR2 SYGVKD. V shed 6 bases and J shed 8 bases, with 10 bases lying between them. The CDR3 protein is CAIRNHVEAFF. The CDR3 DNA reads as TGTGCCATCAGAAACCACGTCGAAGCTTTCTTT.

This clonotype was observed a few times. This chain joins TRBV7-9 and TRBJ2-1; D not certain. Between the trimmed V and J ends, which lost 5 bases and 10 bases, there was a span of 12 bases. CDR1 and CDR2 (germline): SEHNR, FQNEAQ (reference sequence). The CDR3 runs to 12 residues. The CDR3 bases are TGTGCCAGCAGCCCCGATCCGTGGGAGCAGTTCTTC. It encodes CASSPDPWEQFF.

This clonotype was seen repeatedly, ten times or more. The V call is TRBV6-5, the J call TRBJ2-1; 8 nucleotides agree with TRBD2. With V trimmed by 0 bases and J by 8 bases, 9 bases remained unmatched. CDR3 size: 16 residues. Germline values: CDR1 MNHEY, CDR2 SVGAGI. CDR3: CASSYSGFSGAYEQFF. CDR3 sequence (DNA): TGTGCCAGCAGTTACTCAGGGTTTAGCGGGGCATATGAGCAGTTCTTC.

This clonotype was picked up many times. This chain joins TRBV6-1 and TRBJ2-7, with 8 bases matching TRBD2. The germline V gene encodes CDR1 MNHNS and CDR2 SASEGT. The ends lost 0 bases at V and 4 bases at J; junction bases unmatched: 14. The CDR3 spans 18 residues. The CDR3 sequence is CASSEARNGLAHRYEQYF. Written as DNA, the CDR3 is TGTGCCAGCAGTGAAGCGAGGAATGGACTAGCCCATCGGTACGAGCAGTACTTC.

The genes are TRBV24-1 and TRBJ2-7; 9 nucleotides match TRBD1. Unmatched junction bases numbered 3, after V lost 4 bases and J lost 6 bases. The germline V gene encodes CDR1 KGHDR and CDR2 SFDVKD. This CDR3 region has 13 residues. The CDR3 sequence is CATSDRTGAEQYF. As DNA, the CDR3 is TGTGCCACCAGTGACCGGACAGGGGCCGAGCAGTACTTC.

This clonotype was seen repeatedly, ten times or more. No DNA is shown, since the ends of the CDR3 on it are uncertain; the CDR3 is the one TCRdb lists. The J gene is TRBJ1-5, the V gene TRBV10-3; the table's D call TRBD1 went unverified against the DNA. The germline gives CDR1 ENHRY, CDR2 SYGVKD. The CDR3 spans 21 amino acids, including both terminal residues. CDR3 residues: CAISESNYGTGVFFGNQPQHF.

Ten or more counts support this clonotype. The chain carries TRBV3-1 and TRBJ2-1; no clear D gene. The CDR3 is 15 amino acids. V gave up 2 bases and J gave up 7 bases, with 15 bases separating them. Germline assignment: CDR1 LGHDT and CDR2 YNNKEL (reference sequence). The CDR3 DNA is TGTGCCAGCAGCCAACCCGAGCTAGTCGGGAATGAGCAGTTCTTC. This translates into CASSQPELVGNEQFF.

Ten or more counts support this clonotype. The V gene is TRBV27, the J gene TRBJ1-1, with D hard to call. This CDR3 is 15 amino acids long. Germline values: CDR1 MNHEY, CDR2 SMNVEV (reference sequence). Trimming removed 6 bases at V and 6 bases at J, with 20 bases between. The CDR3 sequence: CASSIGGSQRAEAFF. The CDR3 coding sequence is TGTGCCAGCAGCATTGGTGGCAGCCAGAGGGCTGAAGCTTTCTTT.

This clonotype has a count of ten or more. The chain recombines TRBV7-9 with TRBJ2-7; D gene uncertain. V was trimmed by 7 bases and J by 2 bases, leaving 9 bases between them. CDR1 and CDR2 (germline): SEHNR, FQNEAQ (reference sequence). This CDR3 is 12 amino acids long. Written as DNA, the CDR3 is TGTGCCAGCACCCAGACACCCTACGAGCAGTACTTC. This translates into CASTQTPYEQYF.

Details on this clonotype: This could be a read error, since a much larger clone is one nucleotide away. This rearrangement joins TRBV6-1 to TRBJ2-1; no clear D gene. Germline CDR1 MNHNS, CDR2 SASEGT. This CDR3 comprises 11 residues. The CDR3 reads CAHSDYNGQFF. DNA of the CDR3: TGTGCCCATTCTGATTACAATGGGCAGTTCTTC.

There are many counts of this clonotype. The genes are TRBV6-1 and TRBJ2-3; 8 nucleotides match TRBD2. This CDR3 spans 15 amino acids. V was clipped by 4 bases and J by 6 bases; unmatched bases: 9. CDR1 MNHNS and CDR2 SASEGT come from the germline V gene. This chain's CDR3 is CASSATAGVSDTQYF. The CDR3 nucleotides are TGTGCCAGCAGTGCAACAGCGGGAGTTTCGGATACGCAGTATTTT.

This clonotype was seen ten or more times. For the CDR3, the DNA is TGTGCCAGCAGCCCTGACAGGGAGGTATTCTATGGCTACACCTTC. This sequence encodes CASSPDREVFYGYTF. This chain uses TRBV11-2 with TRBJ1-2; 7 bases are shared with TRBD1. Germline V gene data show CDR1 as SGHAT and CDR2 as FQNNGV. CDR3 length equals 15 residues. With 5 bases clipped from V and 4 bases from J, the junction kept 10 bases outside the gene matches. Full variable domain (rest looked up from reference TRBV11-2 and TRBJ1-2): EAGVAQSPRYKIIEKRQSVAFWCNPISGHATLYWYQQILGQGPKLLIQFQNNGVVDDSQLPKDRFSAERLKGVDSTLKIQPAKLEDSAVYLCASSPDREVFYGYTFGSGTRLTVV.

In its sample, this clonotype was seen many times. V usage is TRBV20-1 and J usage is TRBJ1-5, with 9 nucleotides matching TRBD1. Per germline, CDR1 DFQATT and CDR2 SNEGSKA (reference sequence). The CDR3 totals 17 residues. V shed 6 bases, J shed 2 bases, and the junction held 14 bases outside the gene matches. This CDR3 is CSARRDRVGIGNQPQHF. CDR3 nucleotide sequence: TGCAGTGCCCGCCGGGACAGGGTCGGGATCGGCAATCAGCCCCAGCATTTT.

The V call is TRBV11-2, the J call TRBJ2-5; 7 nucleotides match TRBD2. The CDR3 sequence is 12 residues long. CDR1 is SGHAT and CDR2 is FQNNGV in the germline V gene. Trimming removed 8 bases from V and 5 bases from J; junction bases left unmatched: 5. This CDR3 is CASGRGSETQYF. The CDR3 DNA reads TGTGCCAGCGGGAGGGGTTCGGAGACCCAGTACTTC.

This clonotype was seen many times. V usage is TRBV3-1 and J usage is TRBJ1-6; no definite D call. This CDR3 comprises 13 residues. Looked up from germline, CDR1 is LGHDT and CDR2 is YNNKEL (reference sequence). V was shortened by 2 bases and J by 11 bases, with 10 bases between the two germline ends. In DNA form, the CDR3 reads TGTGCCAGCAGCCAAATCTTGGGCGCACCCCTCCACTTT. Amino acids: CASSQILGAPLHF.